This T cell receptor beta chain was captured by sequencing in a study of OX40 agonist ivuxolimab in advanced cancers. At the level of the study: Patients in dose escalation had liver, melanoma, kidney or head and neck cancers. Treatment received earlier with anti-PD-1, anti-PD-L1 or anti-CTLA-4 agents was allowed, and under 50% had some.

Whole-study findings and limits: CD4+ T cells averaged fewer expanded clones than CD8+ T cells. Determination of antigen specificity was not performed for the expanded peripheral T cells.

Sequenced by immunoSEQ multiplex PCR; TCRdb stores in-frame clones only, minus some. The sample contains some 99,000 clones, approximately 95% of which appear only once. This CDR3 is 18 amino acids long. Trimming took 7 bases from V and 1 from J, leaving 20 bases between them. The germline V gene encodes CDR1 LNHDA and CDR2 SQIVND (reference sequence). Regarding this clone: Its cognate antigen is unknown.

This sample comprised CD4+ or CD8+ T cells sorted from blood, obtained in a trial of the OX40 agonist ivuxolimab. V gene TRBV19 combines with J gene TRBJ2-6; D gene uncertain. This TCR came from an adult with an advanced solid tumor such as melanoma, head and neck, liver or kidney cancer. Here the CDR3 reads CASKWGFRLPSGANVLTF. The CDR3 bases are TGTGCCAGTAAGTGGGGTTTTAGACTTCCGTCTGGGGCCAACGTCCTGACTTTC.